These 17 T cell receptor beta chains were all obtained from the same sample, sequenced in a study of chemoradiotherapy in HPV16-positive cancers. Some clones are missing from TCRdb's copy, which holds only in-frame ones; the method was immunoSEQ multiplex PCR. The data hold about 68,000 clones, with roughly 86% observed a single time. Sequenced here: blood, sampled from a patient who underwent chemoradiotherapy. The receptors derive from a human donor with HPV-associated anogenital cancer.

The V and J genes are TRBV29-1 and TRBJ2-3, with D perhaps TRBD1 (6 bases). Germline CDR1 reads SQVTM; CDR2 reads ANQGSEA. Trimming took off 7 bases at V and 0 bases at J, with 14 bases between the two ends. The CDR3 totals 14 residues. The CDR3 sequence: CSGFKGVSTDTQYF. CDR3 DNA: TGCAGCGGTTTTAAGGGGGTAAGCACAGATACGCAGTATTTT.

V and J are TRBV5-1 and TRBJ2-1; the match to TRBD2 covers 9 bases. From germline, CDR1 is SGHRS and CDR2 YFSETQ. This CDR3 is built from 16 residues. V trimming: 4 bases; J trimming: 0 bases; junction bases outside the gene matches: 5. The CDR3 reads CASSLSSGVSYNEQFF. CDR3 nucleotides: TGCGCCAGCAGCCTATCTAGCGGGGTCTCCTACAATGAGCAGTTCTTC. Combining the CDR3 with reference TRBV5-1 and TRBJ2-1 gives the whole variable domain KAGVTQTPRYLIKTRGQQVTLSCSPISGHRSVSWYQQTPGQGLQFLFEYFSETQRNKGNFPGRFSGRQFSNSRSEMNVSTLELGDSALYLCASSLSSGVSYNEQFFGPGTRLTVL.

J is TRBJ1-2 and V is TRBV19, with no clear D. CDR3 length: 14 residues. Deletions cut 3 bases from V and 1 base from J, with 9 bases between. CDR1 is LNHDA, CDR2 SQIVND, per germline (reference sequence). CDR3 amino acids: CASSIRGNNYGYTF. CDR3 coding DNA: TGTGCCAGTAGTATCCGGGGAAATAACTATGGCTACACCTTC.

This clone was seen once. The V gene is TRBV6-1, the J gene TRBJ2-2; tentatively, D is TRBD2 (7 bases). CDR3 length: 14 residues. Per the germline V gene, CDR1 is MNHNS and CDR2 is SASEGT. With 8 bases removed from V and 4 bases from J, the gap between germline ends came to 14 bases. CDR3 in amino acids: CASVLGGGTGELFF. Here the CDR3 DNA reads TGTGCCAGCGTCCTGGGAGGGGGCACCGGGGAGCTGTTTTTT.

V usage is TRBV28 and J usage is TRBJ2-5; TRBD2 agrees at 8 bases. CDR1 and CDR2 (germline): MDHEN, SYDVKM. The CDR3 runs to 16 residues. V gave up 6 bases and J gave up 0 bases; unmatched junction bases: 9. Written as DNA, the CDR3 is TGTGCCAGCAGCCCCGTAGCGGGACCGTACCAAGAGACCCAGTACTTC. Its protein is CASSPVAGPYQETQYF.

The gene calls are TRBV12-5 and TRBJ2-7; 11 positions match TRBD2. The V gene end was trimmed by 0 bases and the J gene end by 6 bases; junction bases not matched to a gene: 10. This CDR3 spans 17 amino acids. Germline lookup yields CDR1 LGHNT and CDR2 FRNRAP. CDR3 in amino acids: CASGLVQVLAGDLEQYF. For the CDR3, the DNA is TGTGCTAGTGGTTTGGTACAAGTACTAGCGGGAGATCTCGAGCAGTACTTC.

This clone appeared a few times. The rearrangement joins TRBV19 to TRBJ1-5; the match to TRBD1 covers 8 bases. The CDR3 runs to 14 residues. Germline trimming cut 3 bases from V and 7 bases from J; bases unmatched to any gene: 5. CDR1 and CDR2 from the germline V gene are LNHDA and SQIVND (reference sequence). The DNA of the CDR3 is TGTGCCAGTAGTATCGACAGGGGAAGGCAGCCCCAGCATTTT. Translating it yields CASSIDRGRQPQHF.

This chain links TRBV29-1 with TRBJ2-1; no definite D call. Trimming removed 3 bases at V and 10 bases at J, with 13 bases between. The CDR3 runs 12 residues. Germline V gene sequence: CDR1 SQVTM, CDR2 ANQGSEA. The CDR3 DNA is TGCAGCGTTGATGGCGTGAGTGGAGAGCAGTTCTTC. It specifies CSVDGVSGEQFF.

CDR3 bases: TGTGCCAGTAGTGTGACAGGAACGGTTAACTATGGCTACACCTTC. This encodes CASSVTGTVNYGYTF. The chain joins TRBV19 to TRBJ1-2, with a weak D call TRBD1 (6 bases). The V gene lost 5 bases and the J gene lost 1 base, with 14 bases spanning the gap. The CDR3 has 15 residues. The germline CDR1 and CDR2 sequences are LNHDA and SQIVND (reference sequence). The full variable domain, in which reference TRBV19 and TRBJ1-2 provide the parts outside the CDR3, is DGGITQSPKYLFRKEGQNVTLSCEQNLNHDAMYWYRQDPGQGLRLIYYSQIVNDFQKGDIAEGYSVSREKKESFPLTVTSAQKNPTAFYLCASSVTGTVNYGYTFGSGTRLTVV.

The rearrangement links TRBV5-4 to TRBJ1-2, with D possibly being TRBD1 (5 bases). Deletions cut 4 bases from V and 6 bases from J, with 16 bases between. This CDR3 is 14 amino acids long. The germline CDR1 and CDR2 sequences are SGHNT and YYREEE (reference sequence). In nucleotides, the CDR3 is TGTGCCAGCAGCCCAGACAGTTTTGCCGATGGCTACACCTTC. Translated, it gives CASSPDSFADGYTF.

The chain links TRBV6-5 to TRBJ1-1; weak D call: TRBD1 (5 bases). Trimming cost V 0 bases and J 8 bases, with 16 bases left between them. This CDR3 contains 15 residues. The germline gives CDR1 MNHEY, CDR2 SVGAGI. CDR3 sequence reads: CASSYSYRRGTEAFF. CDR3 nucleotide sequence: TGTGCCAGCAGTTACTCCTATCGGAGGGGTACAGAAGCTTTCTTT.

The V call is TRBV30, the J call TRBJ1-1; TRBD1 might be the D (6 bases). The V end was cut by 5 bases, the J end by 7 bases, with 17 bases between. Germline loops: CDR1 GTSNPN, CDR2 SVGIG (reference sequence). This CDR3 is built from 13 residues. CDR3 nucleotide sequence: TGTGCCTGGGATCGGGGCAGGGGTGGTGAAGCTTTCTTT. Its translation is CAWDRGRGGEAFF.

The rearrangement links TRBV19 to TRBJ2-7; TRBD1 agrees at 9 bases. The trim removed 4 bases at V and 0 bases at J, leaving 7 bases unmatched. CDR3 length: 16 amino acids. From germline, CDR1 is LNHDA and CDR2 SQIVND (reference sequence). DNA for the CDR3: TGTGCCAGTAGTACGGACAGGGGAAGGAGCTCCTACGAGCAGTACTTC. The encoded protein is CASSTDRGRSSYEQYF.

This rearrangement joins TRBV4-1 to TRBJ2-3; D ambiguous. The CDR3 spans 13 residues. Per germline, CDR1 MGHRA and CDR2 YSYEKL. The V end was cut by 2 bases, the J end by 2 bases, with 5 bases between. This CDR3 is CASSQRTTDTQYF. DNA for the CDR3: TGCGCCAGCAGCCAACGAACCACAGATACGCAGTATTTT.

The sample holds a few counts of this clone. The chain uses TRBV2 and TRBJ1-5; D call uncertain. The V gene's germline CDR1 is SNHLY and CDR2 FYNNEI. This CDR3 is built from 12 residues. Between the trimmed V and J ends, which lost 4 bases and 3 bases, there was a span of 4 bases. For the CDR3, the DNA is TGTGCCAGCAGTGTCTTCAATCAGCCCCAGCATTTT. Protein product: CASSVFNQPQHF.

The rearrangement uses TRBV15 and TRBJ2-2; weak D call: TRBD1 (6 bases). Trimming pared 0 bases from V and 1 base from J, leaving 21 bases between. CDR3 size: 20 residues. Looked up from germline, CDR1 is LNHNV and CDR2 is YYDKDF (reference sequence). In nucleotides, the CDR3 is TGTGCCACCAGCAGAGACGAACCGAGCAGGGGAGAGAGGAACACCGGGGAGCTGTTTTTT. Translation gives CATSRDEPSRGERNTGELFF.

The J gene is TRBJ2-5, the V gene TRBV11-2; no reliable D call. The length of the CDR3 is 14 residues. CDR1 is SGHAT and CDR2 is FQNNGV in the germline V gene. V shed 1 base and J shed 5 bases, with 11 bases lying between them. The CDR3 nucleotides are TGTGCCAGCAGCTTAGGGCCAAACCGGGAGACCCAGTACTTC. Protein: CASSLGPNRETQYF.